What follows is one T cell receptor (beta chain) and its context. Antigen: not known. The CDR3 length is 12 residues. Per germline, CDR1 SQVTM and CDR2 ANQGSEA. Trimming shortened V by 4 bases and J by 10 bases, and 14 bases separated the two germline ends. The sample comes from a study of shared clonotypes between healthy human individuals. Overall study context: The study drew on a couple of women and a few men aged 18 to 49 as donors. General study findings and limits: Shared across several donors were 4% to 6% of the naive CD4 clonotypes. Among the subsets, naive ones generally showed larger estimated richness than memory ones.

Sequencing used immunoSEQ multiplex PCR; TCRdb keeps in-frame clones, though not all of them. The table shows 2,500,000 or so clones, with over 85% occurring only once. Only Caucasian adults living in Nashville, Tennessee served as donors. The specimen sequenced was naive CD4+ T cells from PBMCs. Specified subset: CD45RA+ positively selected. The chain couples TRBV29-1 to TRBJ2-1; D is undetermined. The sequence was obtained from a man in his late teens or twenties in good health. Some clones in this sample may be carry-over from other donors' samples. CDR3 residues: CSVAPGPGEQFF. The DNA of the CDR3 is TGCAGCGTTGCCCCAGGTCCAGGCGAGCAGTTCTTC.